The clone carrying this TCR beta chain was seen a few times. Its antigen remains unknown. Trimming at V came to 5 bases and at J to 2 bases, leaving 21 bases not matched to a gene. Germline values: CDR1 GTSNPN, CDR2 SVGIG (reference sequence). The CDR3 sequence is 20 residues long. TCRdb redid the calling of the RT-PCR reads with MiXCR, one entry per CDR3 protein. The repertoire holds about 800,000 distinct CDR3 sequences, with about 20% as singletons. This entry belongs to a study of response to subunit inactivated influenza vaccine. General study points: The authors suggested that every seasonal influenza vaccination recruits few new T cells.

The receptor was derived from a man between 45 and 60 years old who received an inactivated influenza vaccine. The rearrangement links TRBV30 to TRBJ2-7; 13 bases align to TRBD2. This sample comprised PBMCs from blood, obtained 4 to 6 days after vaccination. The DNA of the CDR3 is TGTGCCTGGTCTGGGGATGGGCTTTGGACTAGCGGGAGTATCACCTACGAGCAGTACTTC. Translated, it gives CAWSGDGLWTSGSITYEQYF.